One and the same sample provided the 17 T cell receptor beta chains below, sequenced in a study of blood T cell repertoires in COVID-19. The table came from immunoSEQ multiplex PCR; TCRdb's copy has only in-frame clones and leaves some out. The data contain about 260,000 clones, about 89% of them singletons. The sequenced material came from peripheral blood. The receptors stem from a woman in her thirties or forties who had recovered from COVID-19.

In its sample, this clone was seen a few times. This chain joins TRBV7-3 and TRBJ2-2; 8 nucleotides line up with TRBD2. With 5 bases clipped from V and 7 bases from J, the junction kept 9 bases outside the gene matches. The CDR3 is 15 residues long. CDR1 SGHTA and CDR2 FQGTGA come from the germline V gene. The CDR3 DNA reads TGTGCCAGCAGCCCAACTCGGGGGGGCGTCGGGGAGCTGTTTTTT. As protein: CASSPTRGGVGELFF.

This chain links TRBV14 with TRBJ2-3, with 8 bases fitting TRBD1. V was pared by 3 bases and J by 9 bases, with 5 bases of the junction left unmatched. Germline V gives CDR1 SGHDN, CDR2 FVKESK. The CDR3 is made up of 13 amino acids. The chain's CDR3 is CASSQIDRGTQYF. CDR3 nucleotides: TGTGCCAGCAGCCAGATAGACAGGGGAACGCAGTATTTT.

The table lists this clone with a count of one. The genes are TRBV2 and TRBJ1-5; unclear D gene. V shed 6 bases and J shed 0 bases, with 18 bases lying between them. CDR3 length: 17 amino acids. Germline V gene lookup returns CDR1 SNHLY and CDR2 FYNNEI. Here the CDR3 reads CASSTARMAYSNQPQHF. The CDR3, as DNA: TGTGCCAGCAGCACAGCCCGAATGGCGTATAGCAATCAGCCCCAGCATTTT.

This chain connects TRBV5-5 to TRBJ1-1; 7 bases agree with TRBD1. The length of the CDR3 is 14 residues. V lost 1 base and J lost 3; bases outside the gene matches: 3. Germline CDR1 SGHKS, CDR2 YYEKEE (reference sequence). The CDR3 region has the DNA TGTGCCAGCAGCTTGCTAGACAGGGACACTGAAGCTTTCTTT. Residues: CASSLLDRDTEAFF.

To note about this clone: The sample has other DNA sequences that encode this CDR3 too. This sequence joins TRBV5-1 and TRBJ1-2, with 7 positions matching TRBD1. J lost 3 bases, V lost 4 bases, and 3 bases had no gene match. This CDR3 has 13 amino acids. Germline V lookup: CDR1 SGHRS, CDR2 YFSETQ. In DNA form, the CDR3 reads TGCGCCAGCAGCCTTACAGGGGACTATGGCTACACCTTC. This encodes CASSLTGDYGYTF. The variable domain in full, completed from reference TRBV5-1 and TRBJ1-2, reads KAGVTQTPRYLIKTRGQQVTLSCSPISGHRSVSWYQQTPGQGLQFLFEYFSETQRNKGNFPGRFSGRQFSNSRSEMNVSTLELGDSALYLCASSLTGDYGYTFGSGTRLTVV.

The genes are TRBV4-3 and TRBJ1-3; unclear D gene. V was shortened by 0 bases and J by 2 bases, with 11 bases between the two germline ends. The germline V gene has CDR1 LGHNA and CDR2 YSLEER. The CDR3 is 16 residues long. CDR3 sequence reads: CASSQDPGPPGNTIYF. CDR3 coding DNA: TGCGCCAGCAGCCAAGATCCGGGTCCCCCTGGAAACACCATATATTTT.

V and J are TRBV6-5 and TRBJ2-3; no clear D. The CDR3 covers 13 residues. Deletions cut 5 bases from V and 6 bases from J, with 12 bases between. Per germline, CDR1 MNHEY and CDR2 SVGAGI. CDR3: CASSLQAIDTQYF. The CDR3 nucleotides are TGTGCCAGCAGTCTCCAGGCAATCGATACGCAGTATTTT.

The rearrangement links TRBV11-2 to TRBJ2-7, with TRBD1 identical over 7 bases. Germline lookup yields CDR1 SGHAT and CDR2 FQNNGV. With V trimmed by 2 bases and J by 3 bases, 7 bases remained unmatched. The CDR3 has 15 residues. The CDR3 DNA is TGTGCCAGCAGCTTATACAGGGGTTCACTCTACGAGCAGTACTTC. This gives the protein CASSLYRGSLYEQYF.

The chain has TRBV7-8 and TRBJ1-5; weak D call: TRBD1 (5 bases). V was cut by 10 bases and J by 7 bases, with 11 bases left in between. The CDR3 contains 11 residues. The germline V gene encodes CDR1 SGHVS and CDR2 FQNEAQ. The CDR3 sequence is CAIGGDQPQHF. For the CDR3, the DNA is TGTGCCATCGGGGGGGACCAGCCCCAGCATTTT.

The DNA for the CDR3 is TGTGCCAGCAGCCCCGGGACAGGGATCTACTATGGCTACACCTTC. This translates into CASSPGTGIYYGYTF. The chain joins TRBV6-5 to TRBJ1-2; 9 bases fit TRBD1. The V and J ends lost 6 bases and 3 bases, in that order; junction bases with no gene match: 8. Germline V gene lookup returns CDR1 MNHEY and CDR2 SVGAGI. CDR3 size: 15 residues.

The gene calls are TRBV9 and TRBJ2-3; 7 bases line up with TRBD1. The germline gives CDR1 SGDLS, CDR2 YYNGEE. The length of the CDR3 is 12 residues. J was trimmed by 8 bases and V by 2 bases; bases with no gene match: 2. The CDR3: CASSVNRGTQYF. The CDR3 nucleotides are TGTGCCAGCAGCGTTAACAGGGGTACGCAGTATTTT.

This clone appeared a few times. The chain couples TRBV6-6 to TRBJ1-1, with D uncertain. The CDR3 is made up of 15 amino acids. The V and J ends lost 3 bases and 4 bases respectively, with 15 bases between them. CDR1 is MNHNY, CDR2 SVGAGI, per germline (reference sequence). CDR3 DNA: TGTGCCAGCAGTTATAGTGCGGGATGGGGCACTGAAGCTTTCTTT. Translation: CASSYSAGWGTEAFF.

V gene TRBV15 combines with J gene TRBJ2-2; 10 nucleotides match TRBD2. Germline V gene lookup returns CDR1 LNHNV and CDR2 YYDKDF (reference sequence). The CDR3 extends over 22 amino acids. J was trimmed by 4 bases and V by 0 bases; bases with no gene match: 20. The CDR3 is CATSRDRREVSGGPTSTGELFF. The CDR3 nucleotides read TGTGCCACCAGCAGAGATCGGCGAGAGGTTAGCGGGGGGCCCACGAGCACCGGGGAGCTGTTTTTT.

The genes are TRBV15 and TRBJ2-2; TRBD2 aligns across 8 bases. Germline assignment: CDR1 LNHNV and CDR2 YYDKDF (reference sequence). V trimming: 0 bases; J trimming: 6 bases; junction bases outside the gene matches: 3. The CDR3 totals 15 residues. The CDR3 sequence is CATSRDRTSPGELFF. The CDR3 nucleotides are TGTGCCACCAGCAGAGACCGGACTAGCCCCGGGGAGCTGTTTTTT.

In this sample, this clone turned up once. The chain carries TRBV30 and TRBJ2-5; perhaps TRBD2 as D (5 bases). There are 14 residues in the CDR3. With 2 bases removed from V and 1 base from J, the gap between germline ends came to 11 bases. Germline loops: CDR1 GTSNPN, CDR2 SVGIG (reference sequence). This chain's CDR3 is CAWSRTDFQETQYF. For the CDR3, the DNA is TGTGCCTGGAGTCGAACGGACTTCCAAGAGACCCAGTACTTC.

Here the CDR3 DNA reads TGTGCCAGCACTCTCAAGCCAGGGGCTGGGACCCAGTACTTC. Protein sequence: CASTLKPGAGTQYF. This chain links TRBV6-5 with TRBJ2-5, with D perhaps matching TRBD1 (6 bases). V lost 7 bases, J lost 7 bases, and 19 bases lay in between. Germline V lookup: CDR1 MNHEY, CDR2 SVGAGI. CDR3 length: 14 residues.

This chain links TRBV4-1 with TRBJ1-6; 7 positions match TRBD1. CDR1 MGHRA and CDR2 YSYEKL come from the germline V gene. The CDR3 contains 15 residues. V lost 2 bases to trimming and J lost 7 bases; unmatched junction nucleotides: 5. CDR3 loop: CASSQTGVRNSPLHF. CDR3 DNA sequence: TGCGCCAGCAGCCAAACAGGGGTCAGGAATTCACCCCTCCACTTT.